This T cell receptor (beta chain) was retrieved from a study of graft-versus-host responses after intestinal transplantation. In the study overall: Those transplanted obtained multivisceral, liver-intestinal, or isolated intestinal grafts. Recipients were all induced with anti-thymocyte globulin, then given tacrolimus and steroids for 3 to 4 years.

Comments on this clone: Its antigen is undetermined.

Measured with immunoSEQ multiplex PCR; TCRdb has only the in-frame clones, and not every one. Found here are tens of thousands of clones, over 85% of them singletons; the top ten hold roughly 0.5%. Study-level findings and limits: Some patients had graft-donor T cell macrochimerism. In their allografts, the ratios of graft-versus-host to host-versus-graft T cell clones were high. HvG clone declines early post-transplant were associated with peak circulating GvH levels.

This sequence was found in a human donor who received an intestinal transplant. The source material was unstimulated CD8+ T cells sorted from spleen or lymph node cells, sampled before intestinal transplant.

DNA of the CDR3: TGTGCCAGCAGCTTCACCGGGGGGAGGTCCTACAATGAGCAGTTCTTC. This translates into CASSFTGGRSYNEQFF. The V call is TRBV7-9, the J call TRBJ2-1; 7 positions match TRBD2. Germline lookup yields CDR1 SEHNR and CDR2 FQNEAQ (reference sequence). This CDR3 is 16 amino acids long. V was clipped by 3 bases and J by 1 base; unmatched bases: 6.